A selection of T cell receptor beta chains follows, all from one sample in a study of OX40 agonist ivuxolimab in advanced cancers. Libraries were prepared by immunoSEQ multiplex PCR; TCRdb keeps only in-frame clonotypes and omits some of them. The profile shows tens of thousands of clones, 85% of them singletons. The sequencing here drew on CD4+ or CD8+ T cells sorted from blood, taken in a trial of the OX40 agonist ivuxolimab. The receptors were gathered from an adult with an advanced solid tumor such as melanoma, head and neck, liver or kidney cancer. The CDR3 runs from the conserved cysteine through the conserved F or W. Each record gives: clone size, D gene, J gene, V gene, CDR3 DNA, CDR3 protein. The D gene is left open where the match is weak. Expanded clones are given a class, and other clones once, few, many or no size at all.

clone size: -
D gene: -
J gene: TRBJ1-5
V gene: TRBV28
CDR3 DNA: TGTGCCAGCAGTTTTTCAGATCAGCCCCAGCATTTT
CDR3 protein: CASSFSDQPQHF

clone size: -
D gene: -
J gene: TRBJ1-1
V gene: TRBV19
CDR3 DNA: TGTGCCAGTAGTACGCAGATGAACACTGAAGCTTTCTTT
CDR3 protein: CASSTQMNTEAFF

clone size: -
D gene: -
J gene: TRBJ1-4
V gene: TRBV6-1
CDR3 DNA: TGTGCCAGCAGTGAAAGGCCCATAACCCTAACTAATGAAAAACTGTTTTTT
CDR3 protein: CASSERPITLTNEKLFF

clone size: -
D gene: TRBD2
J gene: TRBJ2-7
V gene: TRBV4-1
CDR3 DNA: TGCGCCAGCAGCCAAGAAGGGACTAGCGGGAGTTCCTACGAGCAGTACTTC
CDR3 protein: CASSQEGTSGSSYEQYF

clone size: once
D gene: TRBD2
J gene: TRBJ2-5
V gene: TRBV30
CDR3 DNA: TGTGCCTGGAACAGCGGGAGACGGGAGACCCAGTACTTC
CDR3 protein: CAWNSGRRETQYF

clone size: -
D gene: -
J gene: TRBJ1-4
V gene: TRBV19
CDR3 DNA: TGTGCCAGTAGTCAGGGAAAAAAACTGTTTTTT
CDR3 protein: CASSQGKKLFF

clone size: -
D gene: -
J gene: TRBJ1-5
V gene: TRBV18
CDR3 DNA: TGTGCCAGCTCACTTTCCCCAGGGAAAGTAGGCAATCAGCCCCAGCATTTT
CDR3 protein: CASSLSPGKVGNQPQHF

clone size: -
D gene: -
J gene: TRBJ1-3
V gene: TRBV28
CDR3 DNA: TGTGCCAGCAGTTTAGTCCCGGGCTCTGGAAACACCATATATTTT
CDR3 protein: CASSLVPGSGNTIYF

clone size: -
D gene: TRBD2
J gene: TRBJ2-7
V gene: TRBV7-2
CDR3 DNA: TGTGCCAGCAGTCGGACTAGCGGGTCCTACGAGCAGTACTTC
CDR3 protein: CASSRTSGSYEQYF

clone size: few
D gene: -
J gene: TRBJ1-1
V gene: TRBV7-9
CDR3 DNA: TGTGCCAGCAGCTTAGCGCAAAACACTGAAGCTTTCTTT
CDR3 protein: CASSLAQNTEAFF

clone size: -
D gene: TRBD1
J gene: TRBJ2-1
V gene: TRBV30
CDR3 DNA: TGTGCCTGGACCCAGGGACAGGGGCGTTACAATGAGCAGTTCTTC
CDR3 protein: CAWTQGQGRYNEQFF

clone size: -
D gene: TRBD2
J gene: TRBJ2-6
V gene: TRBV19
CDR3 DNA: TGTGCCAGTAGTATGGGAGGGGACTACCCTGGGGCCAACGTCCTGACTTTC
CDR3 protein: CASSMGGDYPGANVLTF

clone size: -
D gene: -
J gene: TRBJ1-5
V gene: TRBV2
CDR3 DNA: TGTGCCACAGCATACGGGGCGGATCAGCCCCAGCATTTT
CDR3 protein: CATAYGADQPQHF

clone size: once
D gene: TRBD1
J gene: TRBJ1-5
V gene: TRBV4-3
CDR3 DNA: TGCGCCAGCAGCCAAGGAGCGGGACAGGGTTATCAGCCCCAGCATTTT
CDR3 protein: CASSQGAGQGYQPQHF

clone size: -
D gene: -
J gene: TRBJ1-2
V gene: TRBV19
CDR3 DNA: TGTGCCAGTAGTATAGCCTTCAGCTATGGCTACACCTTC
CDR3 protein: CASSIAFSYGYTF

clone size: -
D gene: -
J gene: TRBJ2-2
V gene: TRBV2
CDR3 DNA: TGTGCCAGCAGTTCCGGTGGGACCGGGGAGCTGTTTTTT
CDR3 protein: CASSSGGTGELFF

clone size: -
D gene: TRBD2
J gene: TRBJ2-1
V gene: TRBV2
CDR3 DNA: TGTGCCAGCATGCGGACTAGCGGTAACAATGAGCAGTTCTTC
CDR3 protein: CASMRTSGNNEQFF

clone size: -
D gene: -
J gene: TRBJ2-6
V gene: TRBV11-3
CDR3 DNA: TGTGCCAGCAGCTTAGATGTGAGGGCGGCTGGGGCCAACGTCCTGACTTTC
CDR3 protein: CASSLDVRAAGANVLTF

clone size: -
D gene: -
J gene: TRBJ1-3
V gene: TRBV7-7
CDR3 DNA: TGTGCTAGCATGTTGGAAATTGGGGGCCTAACCGTTGGAAACACCATATATTTT
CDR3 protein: CASMLEIGGLTVGNTIYF

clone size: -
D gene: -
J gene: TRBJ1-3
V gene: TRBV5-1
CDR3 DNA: TGCGCCAGCAGCTTTGACCCCACGGCGAACACCATATATTTT
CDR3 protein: CASSFDPTANTIYF

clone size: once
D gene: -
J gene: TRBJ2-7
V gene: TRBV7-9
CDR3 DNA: TGTGCCAGCAGCTTAGGGGACTTAACCTACGAGCAGTACTTC
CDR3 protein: CASSLGDLTYEQYF

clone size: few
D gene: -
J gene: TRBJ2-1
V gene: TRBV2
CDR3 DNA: TGTGCCAGCAGACCTGGGGCAGGGGAAAGATATGAGCAGTTCTTC
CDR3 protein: CASRPGAGERYEQFF

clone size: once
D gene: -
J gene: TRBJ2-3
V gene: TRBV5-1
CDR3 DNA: TGCGCCAGCGCTCTGGAAGGGACATGGACAGATACGCAGTATTTT
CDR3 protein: CASALEGTWTDTQYF

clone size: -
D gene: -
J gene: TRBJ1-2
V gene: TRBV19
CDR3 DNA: TGTGCCAGTAGTATAGATCTGGGAGGCTACACCTTC
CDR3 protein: CASSIDLGGYTF

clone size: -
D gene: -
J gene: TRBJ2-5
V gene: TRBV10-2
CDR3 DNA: TGCGCCAGCAATCTAGCGCCCCAAGAGACCCAGTACTTC
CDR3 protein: CASNLAPQETQYF

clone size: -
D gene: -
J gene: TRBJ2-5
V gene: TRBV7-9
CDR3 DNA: TGTGCCAGCAGCCTAGACGGGCTTTTAGAGACCCAGTACTTC
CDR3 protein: CASSLDGLLETQYF

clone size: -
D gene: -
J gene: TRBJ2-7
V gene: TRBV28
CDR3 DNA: TGTGCCAGCAGTTCCTCTAGAGGGTACTTATCCTACGAGCAGTACTTC
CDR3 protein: CASSSSRGYLSYEQYF

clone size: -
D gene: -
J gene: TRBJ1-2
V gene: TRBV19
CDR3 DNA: TGTGCCAGTAGTATAAAAACAGGGTATGGCTACACCTTC
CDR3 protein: CASSIKTGYGYTF

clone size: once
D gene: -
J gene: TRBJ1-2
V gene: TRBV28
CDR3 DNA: TGTGCCAGCAGTTACCCCGGGACACCAAACTATGGCTACACCTTC
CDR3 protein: CASSYPGTPNYGYTF

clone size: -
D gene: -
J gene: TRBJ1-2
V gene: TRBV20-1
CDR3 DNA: TGCAGTGCTAGACAGTCTGGCTACACCTTC
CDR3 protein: CSARQSGYTF

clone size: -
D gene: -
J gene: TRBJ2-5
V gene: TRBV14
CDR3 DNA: TGTGCCAGCAGCGCCGGGACTCAAGAGACCCAGTACTTC
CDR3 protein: CASSAGTQETQYF

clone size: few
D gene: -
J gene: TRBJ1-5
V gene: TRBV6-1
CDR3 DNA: TGTGCCAGCAGTACCAGTGGGGGCAATCAGCCCCAGCATTTT
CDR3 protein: CASSTSGGNQPQHF

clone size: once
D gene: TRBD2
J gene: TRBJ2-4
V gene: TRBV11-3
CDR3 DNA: TGTGCCAGCACCAACTTTGGGACTAGCGGGGACATTCAGTACTTC
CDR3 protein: CASTNFGTSGDIQYF

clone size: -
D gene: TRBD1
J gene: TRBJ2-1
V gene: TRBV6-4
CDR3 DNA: TGTGCCAGCATGGGGACAGGGGGCGTAGGGGAGCAGTTCTTC
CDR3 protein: CASMGTGGVGEQFF

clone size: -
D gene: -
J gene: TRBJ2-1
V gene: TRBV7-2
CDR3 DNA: TGTGCCAGCAACTGGGGACAACGGGGCAATGAGCAGTTCTTC
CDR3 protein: CASNWGQRGNEQFF

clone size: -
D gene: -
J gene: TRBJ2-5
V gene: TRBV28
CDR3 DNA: TGTGCCAGCAGTTTTCGTGGACGGCCGGGGGAGACCCAGTACTTC
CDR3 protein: CASSFRGRPGETQYF

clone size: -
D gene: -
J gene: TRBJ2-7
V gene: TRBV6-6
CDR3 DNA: TGTGCCAGCAGCCGCAACCGGTTGCAGTACTTC
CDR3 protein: CASSRNRLQYF

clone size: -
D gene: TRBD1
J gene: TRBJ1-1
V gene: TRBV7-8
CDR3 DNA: TGTGCCAGCAGCCGGGACAGGGGGAACACTGAAGCTTTCTTT
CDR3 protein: CASSRDRGNTEAFF

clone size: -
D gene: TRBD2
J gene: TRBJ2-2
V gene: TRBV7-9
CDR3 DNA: TGTGCCAGCAGCTTAATGTCGGGAGGTGGTCCCGGGGAGCTGTTTTTT
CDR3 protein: CASSLMSGGGPGELFF

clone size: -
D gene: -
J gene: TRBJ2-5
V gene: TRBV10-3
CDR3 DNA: TGTGCCATCAGTGGGGATGGAGGGACTGGGTGGGAGACCCAGTACTTC
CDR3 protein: CAISGDGGTGWETQYF

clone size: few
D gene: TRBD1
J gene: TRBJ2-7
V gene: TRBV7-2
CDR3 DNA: TGTGCCAGCAGCTTAGTGGCAGGACGACAGGGAGAGCAGTACTTC
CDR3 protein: CASSLVAGRQGEQYF

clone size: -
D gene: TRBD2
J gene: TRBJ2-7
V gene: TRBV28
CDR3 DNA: TGTGCCAGCAGCCACCTGACTAGCGGGAAGTACGAGCAGTACTTC
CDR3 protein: CASSHLTSGKYEQYF

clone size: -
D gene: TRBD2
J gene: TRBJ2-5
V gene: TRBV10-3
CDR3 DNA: TGTGCCATCCGGCCTAGCGGTCCCCAAGAGGAGACCCAGTACTTC
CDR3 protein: CAIRPSGPQEETQYF

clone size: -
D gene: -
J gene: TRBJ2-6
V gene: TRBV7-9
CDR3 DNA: TGTGCCAGCAGCTTGGCCGCTTCTGGGGCCAACGTCCTGACTTTC
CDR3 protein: CASSLAASGANVLTF

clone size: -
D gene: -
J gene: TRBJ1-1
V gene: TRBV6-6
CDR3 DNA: TGTGCCAGCAGTTACCCGGGGTGGACTGAAGCTTTCTTT
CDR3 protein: CASSYPGWTEAFF

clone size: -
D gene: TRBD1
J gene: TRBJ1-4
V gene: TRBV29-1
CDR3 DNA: TGCAGTGGGGCCAGGGGGGATGAAAAACTGTTTTTT
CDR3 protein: CSGARGDEKLFF

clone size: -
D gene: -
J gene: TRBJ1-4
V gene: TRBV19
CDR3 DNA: TGTGCCAGTAGTGGCCCCTGGGACGAAAAACTGTTTTTT
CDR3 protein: CASSGPWDEKLFF

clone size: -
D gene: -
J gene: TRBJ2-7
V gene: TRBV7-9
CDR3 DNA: TGTGCCAGCAGCTTTTGGGACCGCTCCTACGAGCAGTACTTC
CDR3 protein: CASSFWDRSYEQYF

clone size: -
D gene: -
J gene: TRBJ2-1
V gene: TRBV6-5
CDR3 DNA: TGTGCCAGCAACCGGGACGGGGGAGCGGGCGATCAGTTCTTC
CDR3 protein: CASNRDGGAGDQFF

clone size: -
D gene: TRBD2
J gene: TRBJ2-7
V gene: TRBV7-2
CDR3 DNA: TGTGCCAGCAGCCTCGGGGGGAGTCGGTACGAGCAGTACTTC
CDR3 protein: CASSLGGSRYEQYF